The text below deals with one T cell receptor beta chain. This sample is part of a study of blood T cell repertoires in COVID-19. At the level of the study: PBMCs, B-cell-depleted T cells, or T cells were the source of the cDNA or gDNA that made up the material.

The table came from immunoSEQ multiplex PCR; TCRdb's copy has only in-frame clones and leaves some out. The sample lists under 350,000 clones, over 75% occurring once. Germline assignment: CDR1 SEHNR and CDR2 FQNEAQ (reference sequence). This CDR3 is built from 15 residues. The germline V and J ends were trimmed by 5 bases and 6 bases, with 16 bases remaining between them. The material sequenced was peripheral blood. The clonotype comes from a woman in her seventies with acute or convalescent COVID-19. The chain is built from TRBV7-9 and TRBJ2-2; possible D gene TRBD2, 7 bases. CDR3 sequence reads: CASSPPGGSAGELFF. Written as DNA, the CDR3 is TGTGCCAGCAGCCCCCCGGGGGGCTCGGCCGGGGAGCTGTTTTTT.